Sequencing of this T cell receptor beta chain was carried out in a study of cytomegalovirus exposure and HLA in healthy donors. The PCR contained 60 Vbeta and 13 Jbeta primers. TCRdb's copy holds only in-frame clones and misses some; the assay was immunoSEQ multiplex PCR. Of 150,000 to 200,000 clones in the sample, roughly four fifths were seen once. Germline V gene data show CDR1 as KGHSH and CDR2 as LQKENI. This CDR3 comprises 16 residues. V was cut by 2 bases and J by 2 bases, with 15 bases left in between. The source material was PBMCs. The chain employs TRBV18 and TRBJ1-1, with D possibly matching TRBD1 (5 bases). The receptor comes from a man younger than 30 in good health and CMV-seronegative. Written as DNA, the CDR3 is TGTGCCAGCTCACCAATGGTAGGGGCCCGTAACACTGAAGCTTTCTTT. It is translated as CASSPMVGARNTEAFF.